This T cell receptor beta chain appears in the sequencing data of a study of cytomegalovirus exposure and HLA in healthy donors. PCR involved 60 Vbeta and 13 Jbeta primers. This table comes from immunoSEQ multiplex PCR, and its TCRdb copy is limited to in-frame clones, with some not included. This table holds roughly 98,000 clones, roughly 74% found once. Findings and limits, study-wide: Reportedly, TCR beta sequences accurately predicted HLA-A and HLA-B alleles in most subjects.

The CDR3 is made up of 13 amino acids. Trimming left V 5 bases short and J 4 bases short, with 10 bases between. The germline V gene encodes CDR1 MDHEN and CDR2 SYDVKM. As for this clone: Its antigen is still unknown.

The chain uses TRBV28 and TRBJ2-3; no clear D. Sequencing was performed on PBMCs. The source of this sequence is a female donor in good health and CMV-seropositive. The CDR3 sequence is CASSPGESDTQYF. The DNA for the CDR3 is TGTGCCAGCAGTCCGGGTGAGTCAGATACGCAGTATTTT.